The clone carrying this T cell receptor beta chain shows up as medium-sized by frequency. What it recognizes is unknown. CSF cells were profiled by 10X single-cell V(D)J and 5' expression. TCRdb re-called the 10x single-cell sequencing reads, yielding one record per CDR3 amino acid sequence without DNA. The listing records some 240 distinct CDR3 sequences. The sample is drawn from a study of CD8 T cells in cerebrospinal fluid in Alzheimer's disease. Across the whole study: Two single-cell methods, plate-based nested PCR and droplet-based sequencing, assessed CSF clonal expansion.

Germline-derived CDR1 and CDR2 are MNHNS and SASEGT. CDR3 length: 12 amino acids. Whole-study findings and limits: EBV-specific TCRs in cerebrospinal fluid reportedly do not establish a causal EBV–Alzheimer's link. EBV-specific clones were neither the most expanded nor enriched in Alzheimer's patients.

Specimen: cerebrospinal fluid. The TCR originated in a human donor in good health. J is TRBJ2-7 and V is TRBV6-1; the D call of TRBD1 rests on TCRdb alone, since no DNA is present to check it. CDR3 amino acids: CASSLRAYEQYF.